This T cell receptor (beta chain) was recorded in a study of vaccination and CD4 T cells after COVID-19. Study-level background: Overlapping SARS-CoV-2, HCoV-NL63, HCoV-OC43 and HCoV-229E spike peptides were used to stimulate cells.

The treatment was: approximately 9-day PBMC culture with coronavirus spike peptide pools or control peptides (ViraFEST assay). Under the ViraFEST approach, antigen-specific T cells were expanded with peptide pools and TCRs subsequently sequenced. Positive PCR dates covered March to December 2020, before US Alpha, Beta and Delta variants. Per well, fewer than 2.5 million PBMCs were cultured in the presence of roughly 10 IU/ml IL-2 and 9 to 10 ug/ml peptide pools. About this clonotype itself: As yet, its antigen is unknown.

The Oncomine TCR Beta short-read assay was applied to DNA of cultured CD4+ T cells. TCRdb reprocessed the PCR reads with MiXCR, giving one entry per CDR3 protein. The sample yields approximately 10,000 distinct CDR3 sequences, approximately 50% seen once. The CDR3 runs to 14 residues. The J segment lost 6 bases and the V segment lost 6 bases, leaving 11 bases of the junction unmatched. Germline assignment: CDR1 DFQATT and CDR2 SNEGSKA (reference sequence). The specimen was CD4+ T cells from blood, cultured in vitro. V gene TRBV20-1 combines with J gene TRBJ2-7; 10 bases agree with TRBD2. The source of this sequence is a human donor who had recovered from COVID-19. DNA of the CDR3: TGCAGTGCAACCCTAGCGGGGGCCTCGGTCGAGCAGTACTTC. It is translated as CSATLAGASVEQYF.